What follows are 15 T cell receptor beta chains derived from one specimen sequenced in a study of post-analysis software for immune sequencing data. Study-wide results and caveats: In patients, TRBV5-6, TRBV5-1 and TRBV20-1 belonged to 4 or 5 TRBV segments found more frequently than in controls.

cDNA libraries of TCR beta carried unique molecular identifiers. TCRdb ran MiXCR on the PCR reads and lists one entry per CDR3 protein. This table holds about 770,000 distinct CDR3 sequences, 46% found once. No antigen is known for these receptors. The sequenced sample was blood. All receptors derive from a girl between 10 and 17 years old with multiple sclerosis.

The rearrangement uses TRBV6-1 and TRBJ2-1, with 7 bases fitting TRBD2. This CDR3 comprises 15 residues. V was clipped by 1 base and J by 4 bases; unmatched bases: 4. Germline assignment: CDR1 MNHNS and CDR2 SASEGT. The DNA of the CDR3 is TGTGCCAGCAGTGAAGGCGGGAGAGGGTACAATGAGCAGTTCTTC. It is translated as CASSEGGRGYNEQFF.

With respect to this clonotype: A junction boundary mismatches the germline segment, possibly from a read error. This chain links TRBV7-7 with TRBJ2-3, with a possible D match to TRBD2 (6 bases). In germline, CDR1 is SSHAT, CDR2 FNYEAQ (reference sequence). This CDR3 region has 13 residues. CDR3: CASSFGRTDTQYF. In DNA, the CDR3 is TGTGCTAGCAGCTTTGGGAGGACAGATACGCAGTATTTT.

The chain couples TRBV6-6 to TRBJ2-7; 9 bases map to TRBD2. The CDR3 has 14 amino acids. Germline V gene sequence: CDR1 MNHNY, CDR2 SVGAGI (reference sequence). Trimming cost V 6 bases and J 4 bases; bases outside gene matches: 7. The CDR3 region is CASRTSGGGYEQYF. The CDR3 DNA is TGTGCCAGCAGGACTAGCGGAGGAGGGTACGAGCAGTACTTC.

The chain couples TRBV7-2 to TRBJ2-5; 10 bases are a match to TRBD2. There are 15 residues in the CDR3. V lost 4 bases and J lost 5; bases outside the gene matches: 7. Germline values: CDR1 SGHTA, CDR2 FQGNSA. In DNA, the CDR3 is TGTGCCAGCAGCTCGACCTATAGCGGGAGGGAGACCCAGTACTTC. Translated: CASSSTYSGRETQYF.

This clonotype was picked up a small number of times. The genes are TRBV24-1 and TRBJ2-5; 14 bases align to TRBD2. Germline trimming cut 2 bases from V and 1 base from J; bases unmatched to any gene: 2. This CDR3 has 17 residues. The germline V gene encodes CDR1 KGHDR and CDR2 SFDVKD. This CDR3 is CATSDSGLAGGQETQYF. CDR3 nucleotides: TGTGCCACCAGTGATTCCGGACTAGCGGGAGGCCAAGAGACCCAGTACTTC.

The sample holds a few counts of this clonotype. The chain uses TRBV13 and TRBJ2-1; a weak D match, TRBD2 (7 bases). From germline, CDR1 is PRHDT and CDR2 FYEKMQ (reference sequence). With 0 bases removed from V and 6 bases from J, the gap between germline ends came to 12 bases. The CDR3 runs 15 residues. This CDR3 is CASSLGRGGFNEQFF. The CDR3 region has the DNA TGTGCCAGCAGCTTAGGCAGGGGAGGGTTCAATGAGCAGTTCTTC.

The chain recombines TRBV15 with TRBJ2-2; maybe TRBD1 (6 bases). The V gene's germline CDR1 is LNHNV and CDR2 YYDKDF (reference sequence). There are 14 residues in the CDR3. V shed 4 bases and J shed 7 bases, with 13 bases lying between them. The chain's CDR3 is CATSTGVKDGELFF. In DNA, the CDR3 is TGTGCCACCAGCACAGGGGTAAAAGACGGGGAGCTGTTTTTT.

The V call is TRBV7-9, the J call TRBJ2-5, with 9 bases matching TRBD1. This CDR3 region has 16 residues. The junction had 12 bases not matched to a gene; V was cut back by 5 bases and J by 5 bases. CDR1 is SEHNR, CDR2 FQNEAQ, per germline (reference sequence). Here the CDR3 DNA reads TGTGCCAGCAGCCGCACAGGGGGCGAAAGGAAGGAGACCCAGTACTTC. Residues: CASSRTGGERKETQYF.

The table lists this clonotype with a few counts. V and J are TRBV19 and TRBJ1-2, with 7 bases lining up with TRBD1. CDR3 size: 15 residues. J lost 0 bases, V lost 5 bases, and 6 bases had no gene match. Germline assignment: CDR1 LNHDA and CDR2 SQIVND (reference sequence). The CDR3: CASSAQGQTNYGYTF. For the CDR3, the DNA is TGTGCCAGTAGTGCACAGGGGCAGACTAACTATGGCTACACCTTC.

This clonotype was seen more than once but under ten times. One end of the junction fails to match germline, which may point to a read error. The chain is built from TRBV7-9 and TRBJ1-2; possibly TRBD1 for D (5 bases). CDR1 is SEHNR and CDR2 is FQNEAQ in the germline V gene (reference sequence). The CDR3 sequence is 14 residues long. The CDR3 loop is CASSLGHPGYGYTF. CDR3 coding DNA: TGTGCCAGCAGTTTAGGACACCCCGGCTATGGCTACACCTTC.

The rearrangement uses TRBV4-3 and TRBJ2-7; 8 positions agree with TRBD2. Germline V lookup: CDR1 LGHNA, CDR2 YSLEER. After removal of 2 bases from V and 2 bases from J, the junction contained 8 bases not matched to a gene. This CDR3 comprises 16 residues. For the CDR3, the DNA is TGCGCCAGCAGCCAAAATGGGTTAGCGGGGACCTACGAGCAGTACTTC. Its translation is CASSQNGLAGTYEQYF.

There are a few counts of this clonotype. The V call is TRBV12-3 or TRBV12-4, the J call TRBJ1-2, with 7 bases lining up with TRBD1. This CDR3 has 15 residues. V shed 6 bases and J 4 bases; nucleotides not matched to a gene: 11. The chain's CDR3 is CASSPPGQAGYGYTF. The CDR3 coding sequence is TGTGCCAGCAGCCCCCCCGGACAGGCTGGCTATGGCTACACCTTC.

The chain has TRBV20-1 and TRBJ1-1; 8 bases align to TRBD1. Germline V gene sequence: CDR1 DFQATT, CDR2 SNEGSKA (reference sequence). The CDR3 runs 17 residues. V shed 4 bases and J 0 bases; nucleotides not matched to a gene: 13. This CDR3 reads CSAIPDRGGSMNTEAFF. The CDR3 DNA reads TGCAGTGCTATCCCAGACAGGGGAGGCTCTATGAACACTGAAGCTTTCTTT.

The CDR3 protein is CSARPYPINEKLFF. The DNA of the CDR3 is TGCAGTGCTCGACCATACCCAATTAATGAAAAACTGTTTTTT. The genes are TRBV20-1 and TRBJ1-4; D call uncertain. The CDR3 runs 14 residues. The germline CDR1 and CDR2 sequences are DFQATT and SNEGSKA (reference sequence). V lost 5 bases and J 4 bases, leaving 14 bases between the germline ends.

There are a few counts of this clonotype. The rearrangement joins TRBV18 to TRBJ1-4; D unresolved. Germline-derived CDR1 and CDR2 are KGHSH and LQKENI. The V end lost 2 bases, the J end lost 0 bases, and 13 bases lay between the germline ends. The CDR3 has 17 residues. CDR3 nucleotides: TGTGCCAGCTCACCAGGTAGTCACCAGTCAACTAATGAAAAACTGTTTTTT. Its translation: CASSPGSHQSTNEKLFF.